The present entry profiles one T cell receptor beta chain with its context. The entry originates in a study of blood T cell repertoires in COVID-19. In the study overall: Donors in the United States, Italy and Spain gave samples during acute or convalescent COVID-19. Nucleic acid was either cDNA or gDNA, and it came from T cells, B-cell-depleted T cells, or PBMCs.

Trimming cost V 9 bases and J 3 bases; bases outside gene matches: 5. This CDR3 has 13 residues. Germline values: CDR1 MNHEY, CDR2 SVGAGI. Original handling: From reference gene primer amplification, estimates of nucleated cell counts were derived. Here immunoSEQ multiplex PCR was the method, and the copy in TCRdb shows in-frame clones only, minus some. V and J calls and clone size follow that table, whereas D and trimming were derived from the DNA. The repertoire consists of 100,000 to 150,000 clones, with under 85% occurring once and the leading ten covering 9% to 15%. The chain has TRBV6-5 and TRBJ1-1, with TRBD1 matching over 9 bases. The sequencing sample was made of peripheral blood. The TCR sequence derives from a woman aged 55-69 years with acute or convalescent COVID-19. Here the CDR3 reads CASGTGTYTEAFF. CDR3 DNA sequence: TGTGCCAGTGGGACAGGGACGTACACTGAAGCTTTCTTT.